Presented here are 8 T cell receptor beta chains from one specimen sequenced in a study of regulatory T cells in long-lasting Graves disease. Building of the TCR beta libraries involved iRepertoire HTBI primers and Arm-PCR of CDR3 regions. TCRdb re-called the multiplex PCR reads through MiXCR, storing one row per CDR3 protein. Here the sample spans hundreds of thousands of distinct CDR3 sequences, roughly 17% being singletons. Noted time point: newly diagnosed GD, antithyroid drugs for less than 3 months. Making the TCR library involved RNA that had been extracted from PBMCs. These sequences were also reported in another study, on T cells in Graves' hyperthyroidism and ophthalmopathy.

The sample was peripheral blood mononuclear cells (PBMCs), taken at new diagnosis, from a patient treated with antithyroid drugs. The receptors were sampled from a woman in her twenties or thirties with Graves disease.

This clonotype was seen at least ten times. For the CDR3, the DNA is TGCGCCAGCAGCACGACAGGGACCGGGGAGCTGTTTTTT. This sequence encodes CASSTTGTGELFF. This chain joins TRBV5-1 and TRBJ2-2; 7 nucleotides match TRBD1. Germline lookup yields CDR1 SGHRS and CDR2 YFSETQ. The CDR3 consists of 13 residues. V lost 4 bases, J lost 5 bases, and 2 bases stayed unmatched.

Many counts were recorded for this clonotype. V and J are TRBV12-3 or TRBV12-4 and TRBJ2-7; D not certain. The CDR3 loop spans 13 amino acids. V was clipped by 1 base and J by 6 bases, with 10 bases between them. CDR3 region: CASSLGPQAEQYF. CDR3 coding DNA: TGTGCCAGCAGTTTAGGGCCCCAGGCCGAGCAGTACTTC.

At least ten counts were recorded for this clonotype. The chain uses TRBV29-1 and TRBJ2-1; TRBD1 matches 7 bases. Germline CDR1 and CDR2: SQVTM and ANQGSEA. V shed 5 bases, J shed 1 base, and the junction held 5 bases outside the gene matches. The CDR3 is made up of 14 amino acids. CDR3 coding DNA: TGCAGCGTTAACAGGGGATCGTCCTACAATGAGCAGTTCTTC. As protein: CSVNRGSSYNEQFF.

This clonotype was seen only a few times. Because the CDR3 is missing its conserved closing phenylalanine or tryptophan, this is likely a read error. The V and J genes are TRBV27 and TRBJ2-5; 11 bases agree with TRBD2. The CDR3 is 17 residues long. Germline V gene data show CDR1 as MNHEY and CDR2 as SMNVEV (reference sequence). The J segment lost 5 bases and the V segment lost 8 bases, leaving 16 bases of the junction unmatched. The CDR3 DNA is TGTGCCAGCGGCTTGTGGATTGGGACTAGCGGAGTGGAGACCCAGTACCTC. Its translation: CASGLWIGTSGVETQYL.

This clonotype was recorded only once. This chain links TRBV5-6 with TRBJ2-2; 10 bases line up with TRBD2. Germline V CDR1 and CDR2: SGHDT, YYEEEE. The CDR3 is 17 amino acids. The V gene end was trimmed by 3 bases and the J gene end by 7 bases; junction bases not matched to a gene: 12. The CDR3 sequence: CASSWQPASGSGGELFF. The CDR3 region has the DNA TGTGCCAGCAGCTGGCAACCCGCTAGCGGGAGTGGCGGGGAGCTGTTTTTT.

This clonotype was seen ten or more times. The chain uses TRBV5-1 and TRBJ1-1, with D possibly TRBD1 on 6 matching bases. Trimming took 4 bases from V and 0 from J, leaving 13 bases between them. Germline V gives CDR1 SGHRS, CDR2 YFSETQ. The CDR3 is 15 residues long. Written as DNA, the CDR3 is TGCGCCAGCAGCCGGCCAGGGGCGGTGAACACTGAAGCTTTCTTT. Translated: CASSRPGAVNTEAFF.

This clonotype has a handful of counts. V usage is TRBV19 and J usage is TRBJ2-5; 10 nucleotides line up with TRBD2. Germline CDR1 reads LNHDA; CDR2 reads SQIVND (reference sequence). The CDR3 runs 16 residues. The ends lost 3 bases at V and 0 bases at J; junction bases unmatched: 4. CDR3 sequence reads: CASSIPGLADQETQYF. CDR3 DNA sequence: TGTGCCAGTAGTATTCCCGGACTAGCGGACCAAGAGACCCAGTACTTC.

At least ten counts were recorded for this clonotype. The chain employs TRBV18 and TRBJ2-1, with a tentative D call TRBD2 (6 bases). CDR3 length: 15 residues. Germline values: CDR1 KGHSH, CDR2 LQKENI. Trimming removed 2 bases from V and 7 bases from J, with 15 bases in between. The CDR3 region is CASSPFGGPGNEQFF. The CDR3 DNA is TGTGCCAGCTCACCATTCGGAGGGCCGGGTAATGAGCAGTTCTTC.